This TCR beta chain was found in a study of T cells in Graves' hyperthyroidism and ophthalmopathy. TCR beta CDR3 regions were amplified from RNA. The study used the HTBI primer set for a first-round RT-PCR of the TCR CDR3. TCRdb ran MiXCR on the multiplex PCR reads and lists one entry per CDR3 protein. The sample has around 760,000 distinct CDR3 sequences, around a third seen once. This clonotype was counted a few times. V dropped 5 bases and J dropped 3 bases, with 13 bases sitting between them. CDR3 length: 14 amino acids. CDR1 is MNHEY, CDR2 SVGAGI, per germline. This chain connects TRBV6-5 to TRBJ1-1, with D uncertain. The specimen was blood. The sequence was collected from a woman aged 40 to 50 with Graves' hyperthyroidism. Here the CDR3 reads CASSEQDVYTEAFF. In DNA, the CDR3 is TGTGCCAGCAGTGAGCAGGACGTATACACTGAAGCTTTCTTT.